These T cell receptor beta chains were read from a single sample in a study of T cells expressing NK-cell markers. Using the 5' RACE reads, TCRdb records one entry per CDR3 protein without DNA. The sample data list 440,000 or so distinct CDR3 sequences. Sequencing was performed on blood T cells: a sorted CD56 or NKG2C T cell subset, CD4+ or CD8+ T cells, or bulk PBMC T cells (not recorded which). The receptors here all came from a woman between 18 and 70 years old in good health. The CDR3 runs from the conserved cysteine through the conserved F or W. Clone size, where shown, is once, few, many, or a class for clones that have expanded.

size: NA; V: TRBV6-5; J: TRBJ2-3; CDR3: CASSSRGAPTDTQYF
size: medium-sized; V: TRBV9; J: TRBJ1-6; CDR3: CASSVEGSPLHF
size: NA; V: TRBV5-5; J: TRBJ2-1; CDR3: CASSLDGTGYYNEQFF
size: NA; V: TRBV2; J: TRBJ1-6; CDR3: CASRYGQGYNSPLHF
size: NA; V: TRBV29-1; J: TRBJ1-2; CDR3: CSVELGNYGYTF
size: NA; V: TRBV9; J: TRBJ2-2; CDR3: CASSVQSTGELFF
size: NA; V: TRBV5-4; J: TRBJ2-1; CDR3: CASSSEGTYNEQFF
size: NA; V: TRBV27; J: TRBJ1-4; CDR3: CASSWRGRANEKLFF
size: NA; V: TRBV6-2/TRBV6-3; J: TRBJ1-3; CDR3: CASSYSPDSGSGNTIYF
size: NA; V: TRBV10-3; J: TRBJ2-1; CDR3: CAISESGGRGRYNEQFF
size: NA; V: TRBV20-1; J: TRBJ1-5; CDR3: CSARDSWGDSQPQHF
size: NA; V: TRBV4-3; J: TRBJ1-6; CDR3: CASSQDGFYNSPLHF
size: NA; V: TRBV29-1; J: TRBJ2-1; CDR3: CSVEPSGSYEQFF
size: NA; V: TRBV6-1; J: TRBJ2-1; CDR3: CASSREAGGFHNEQFF
size: NA; V: TRBV5-1; J: TRBJ2-1; CDR3: CASSLLWGSYNEQFF
size: NA; V: TRBV7-2; J: TRBJ2-5; CDR3: CASSLGTGPETQYF
size: NA; V: TRBV7-8; J: TRBJ1-1; CDR3: CASSFQGSSNTEAFF
size: NA; V: TRBV5-1; J: TRBJ1-4; CDR3: CASSLGGLGYEKLFF
size: NA; V: TRBV7-3; J: TRBJ2-1; CDR3: CASSSWTSENEQFF
size: NA; V: TRBV5-1; J: TRBJ2-1; CDR3: CASSLGPYRRSYNEQFF
size: NA; V: TRBV27; J: TRBJ1-2; CDR3: CASSSPGQGNYGYTF
size: NA; V: TRBV24-1; J: TRBJ2-3; CDR3: CATSDLRAPQVETQYF
size: NA; V: TRBV27; J: TRBJ1-1; CDR3: CASSSVDAGTEAFF
size: NA; V: TRBV6-2/TRBV6-3; J: TRBJ2-7; CDR3: CASSSRTGHSEQYF
size: NA; V: TRBV12-3/TRBV12-4; J: TRBJ2-3; CDR3: CASSPGTGRDTDTQYF
size: NA; V: TRBV7-2; J: TRBJ2-7; CDR3: CASSLSASGYYEQYF
size: NA; V: TRBV27; J: TRBJ2-7; CDR3: CASRHSHSYEQYF
size: NA; V: TRBV18; J: TRBJ2-1; CDR3: CASSPRNLRSYNEQFF
size: NA; V: TRBV7-8; J: TRBJ1-6; CDR3: CASSLGDRGRSYNSPLHF
size: NA; V: TRBV7-3; J: TRBJ2-5; CDR3: CASSLTRTSAQYF
size: NA; V: TRBV20-1; J: TRBJ2-7; CDR3: CSARAHRLPSSYEQYF
size: NA; V: TRBV12-3/TRBV12-4; J: TRBJ2-1; CDR3: CASSPTSGRPYNEQFF
size: NA; V: TRBV7-9; J: TRBJ2-3; CDR3: CASREISGMAGADTQYF